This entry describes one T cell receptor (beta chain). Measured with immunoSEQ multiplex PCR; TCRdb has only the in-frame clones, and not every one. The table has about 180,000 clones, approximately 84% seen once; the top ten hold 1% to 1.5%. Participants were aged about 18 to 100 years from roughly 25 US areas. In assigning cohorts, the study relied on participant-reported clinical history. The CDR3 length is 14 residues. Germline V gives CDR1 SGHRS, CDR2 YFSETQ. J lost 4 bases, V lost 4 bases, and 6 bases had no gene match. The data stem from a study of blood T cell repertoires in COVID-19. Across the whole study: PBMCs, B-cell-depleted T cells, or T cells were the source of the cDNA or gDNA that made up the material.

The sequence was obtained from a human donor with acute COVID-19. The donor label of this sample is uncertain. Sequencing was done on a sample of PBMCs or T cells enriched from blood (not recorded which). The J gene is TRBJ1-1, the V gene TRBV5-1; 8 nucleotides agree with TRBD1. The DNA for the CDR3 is TGCGCCAGCAGCGCCTGGACAGGGCTCACTGAAGCTTTCTTT. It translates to CASSAWTGLTEAFF.